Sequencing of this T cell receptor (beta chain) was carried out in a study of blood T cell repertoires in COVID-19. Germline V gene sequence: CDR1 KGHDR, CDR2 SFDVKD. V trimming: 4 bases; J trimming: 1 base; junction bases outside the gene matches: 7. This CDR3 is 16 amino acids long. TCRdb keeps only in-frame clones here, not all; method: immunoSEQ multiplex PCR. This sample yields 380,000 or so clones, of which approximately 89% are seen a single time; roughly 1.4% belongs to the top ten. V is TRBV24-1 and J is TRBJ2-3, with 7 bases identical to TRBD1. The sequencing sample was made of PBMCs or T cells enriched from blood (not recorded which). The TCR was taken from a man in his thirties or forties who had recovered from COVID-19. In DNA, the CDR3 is TGTGCCACCAGTGACCCCGGGACAGAGGGCACAGATACGCAGTATTTT. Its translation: CATSDPGTEGTDTQYF.